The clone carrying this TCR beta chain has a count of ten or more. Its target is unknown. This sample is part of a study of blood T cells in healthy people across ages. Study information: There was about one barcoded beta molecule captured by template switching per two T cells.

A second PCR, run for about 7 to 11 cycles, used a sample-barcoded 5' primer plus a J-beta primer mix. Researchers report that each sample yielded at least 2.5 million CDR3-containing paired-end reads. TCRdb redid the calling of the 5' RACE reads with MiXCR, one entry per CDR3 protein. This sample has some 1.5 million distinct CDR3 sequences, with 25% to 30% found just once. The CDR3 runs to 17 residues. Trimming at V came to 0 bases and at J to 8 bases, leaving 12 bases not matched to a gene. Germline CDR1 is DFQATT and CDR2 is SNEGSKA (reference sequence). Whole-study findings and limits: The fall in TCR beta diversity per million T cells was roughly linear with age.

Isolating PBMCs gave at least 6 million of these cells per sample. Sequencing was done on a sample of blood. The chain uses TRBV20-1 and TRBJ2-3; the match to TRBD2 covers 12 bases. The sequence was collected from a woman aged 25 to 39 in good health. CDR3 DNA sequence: TGCAGTGCTAGAGATCGTCTAGCGGGGGGGCTTCAAGTTACGCAGTATTTT. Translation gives CSARDRLAGGLQVTQYF.